What follows is one T cell receptor (beta chain) and its context. Its antigen is unknown. TCRdb's table, derived via immunoSEQ multiplex PCR, lists solely in-frame clones and lacks some. The sample records hundreds of thousands of clones, almost 95% being singletons. This entry is derived from a study of shared clonotypes between healthy human individuals. General study findings and limits: When naive CD4 clonotypes were compared across a few donors, around 5% were shared.

V shed 4 bases and J shed 0 bases, with 20 bases lying between them. The germline V gene has CDR1 SGHKS and CDR2 YYEKEE (reference sequence). The length of the CDR3 is 17 residues. CD45RO negativity and positive selection for CCR7 defined naive CD8 cells, a population that excluded terminally differentiated effector memory CD45RA+ cells. Donors were healthy HIV-negative adults without recently reported acute infections or vaccinations. J is TRBJ2-7 and V is TRBV5-5; TRBD2 is a possible D gene (5 bases). The origin of this receptor is a man aged 30 to 45 in good health. The sample was naive CD8+ T cells sorted from blood. CDR3 bases: TGTGCCAGCAGCCAAACCGGGAACACAATGAGCTCCTACGAGCAGTACTTC. It codes for CASSQTGNTMSSYEQYF.